This passage covers 5 T cell receptor beta chains from one sample sequenced in a study of identical twins (dated by TCRdb to about 2016). Libraries were constructed by 5' RACE. Sequencing was carried out with an Illumina HiSeq 2000. TCRdb reworked the public reads: Q25 trimming with fastp, MiXCR clone assembly, productive beta chains retained. Entries that share a CDR3 protein sequence are merged under the most common genes and DNA. This sample is represented by 240,000 or so distinct CDR3 sequences; about 7.3% of them were singletons. The top ten clonotypes cover 3.6% of the sample. These data also featured in a second study, about yellow fever vaccine responses in identical twins.

The sequenced sample was memory (CD45RO+) T cells sorted from blood. Sample cell subset or site, as interpreted from the label and publication: CD45RO+ enriched T cells. These receptors were collected from a woman under 30 in good health.

This clonotype was observed a few times. CDR3 sequence (DNA): TGTGCCAGCAACCTAGCGGGAGTAGAGACCCAGTACTTC. Its translation is CASNLAGVETQYF. The V gene is TRBV25-1, the J gene TRBJ2-5; 10 bases map to TRBD2. Trimming at V came to 7 bases and at J to 4 bases, leaving 3 bases not matched to a gene. The CDR3 spans 13 residues. Germline CDR1 and CDR2: MGHDK and SYGVNS.

The chain is built from TRBV28 and TRBJ2-7, with 9 positions matching TRBD1. There are 13 residues in the CDR3. With V trimmed by 7 bases and J by 3 bases, 4 bases remained unmatched. The germline V gene encodes CDR1 MDHEN and CDR2 SYDVKM. The CDR3 region has the DNA TGTGCCAGCACTGGACAGGGGAACTACGAGCAGTACGTC. As protein: CASTGQGNYEQYV.

CDR3 in DNA: TGTGCCAGCCTACCTGAGATTTCGAACACTGAAGCTTTCTTT. Translation gives CASLPEISNTEAFF. The rearrangement uses TRBV2 and TRBJ1-1; unclear D gene. This CDR3 spans 14 amino acids. Germline lookup yields CDR1 SNHLY and CDR2 FYNNEI. V lost 8 bases to trimming and J lost 1 base, with 14 bases between them.

In its sample, this clonotype was seen many times. The chain carries TRBV10-2 and TRBJ2-1, with D maybe TRBD1 (6 bases). The CDR3 spans 18 residues. Trimming stripped 7 bases from V and 0 bases from J, with 22 bases between. Looked up from germline, CDR1 is WSHSY and CDR2 is SAAADI. CDR3 sequence (DNA): TGCGCCAGCACACCTCAGAAGGGACACAAGAGCTCCTACAATGAGCAGTTCTTC. Translating gives CASTPQKGHKSSYNEQFF.

This clonotype showed up many times. The J gene is TRBJ1-5, the V gene TRBV18, with a weak D call TRBD1 (6 bases). V shed 6 bases and J shed 0 bases, with 9 bases lying between them. Germline V CDR1 and CDR2: KGHSH, LQKENI. There are 14 residues in the CDR3. CDR3 bases: TGTGCCAGCTCCGAGGGGGGTAGCAATCAGCCCCAGCATTTT. Protein product: CASSEGGSNQPQHF.